These T cell receptor beta chains were read from a single sample in a study of T cell changes during pregnancy in multiple sclerosis. Using immunoSEQ multiplex PCR, the repertoire was profiled, and TCRdb retains in-frame clones only, with some absent. The table records about 31,000 clones, approximately 89% of them present only once. The starting material was CD8+ T cells from peripheral blood mononuclear cells, obtained in the second trimester of pregnancy. The receptors shown here come from a female donor with multiple sclerosis, enrolled in a pregnancy study. The CDR3 runs from the conserved cysteine through the conserved F or W.

CDR3,V
CASSQDSSYNEQFF,TRBV6-4
CASSLLSGGTDTQYF,TRBV5-1
CSATQGDEQYF,TRBV29-1
CASTRLAGSGDTQYF,TRBV4-1
CASSQVSGRNNEQFF,TRBV4-1
CASSSGTGVYNEQFF,TRBV2
CASSLRGGNEKLFF,TRBV27
CASSDGKSGANVLTF,TRBV6-4
CASSQDRGDSYEQYF,TRBV4-3
CASSPPSQTGFTEAFF,TRBV7-9
CASSEEVSGSFGELFF,TRBV6-1
CASSMLAGLLGEQFF,TRBV19
CASSPGTGVEQYF,TRBV18
CASSLTGYEDEKLFF,TRBV28
CASGGAGAGELFF,TRBV7-2
CASSESGTSGGREQYF,TRBV25-1
CASRRRDTPAAQYF,TRBV25-1
CAISEGSEQYF,TRBV10-3
CASSEVLAGQLDTQYF,TRBV2
CAGGLAGINEQFF,TRBV2
CASSRGGSEQFF,TRBV7-9
CASSQEWTSGNNEQFF,TRBV4-2
CAWSGTARGEQYF,TRBV30
CASSLQKGAHEQYF,TRBV5-4
CSARVRGADTQYF,TRBV29-1
CANESGTGAHEQFF,TRBV2
CASSPDGGGYYEQYF,TRBV7-3
CASSLGGTDEQYF,TRBV4-2
CASSQEDTSGYEQYF,TRBV4-2
CATSRVDGTSGRFPHTGELFF,TRBV15
CASSIVKSSYNEQFF,TRBV27
CASIAQGHTEAFF,TRBV2
CASSTPTGGFYGYTF,TRBV6-5
CASSLVAVNEQYF,TRBV28
CASSATNMDRGLQPQHF,TRBV21-1
CASRDINEYEQYF,TRBV27
CSVGDFGGELFF,TRBV29-1
CASSPVAGASTDTQYF,TRBV7-2
CASSLDKPEGVWDYNEQFF,TRBV5-6
CSVVTSGYNEQFF,TRBV29-1